One and the same sample provided the 9 T cell receptor beta chains below, sequenced in a study of blood T cell repertoires in COVID-19 (dated by TCRdb to 2019 to 2021). Library prep was done by the immunoSEQ multiplex PCR assay. Not all clones reach the TCRdb copy of this immuneACCESS table, which keeps in-frame sequences only. Checked studies attribute under half of the gap to unresolved V genes and leave the rest unexplained. The sample table shows around 280,000 clones, and around 86% are seen once. Approximately 2% of the sample is in the top ten clones. The sample comprised peripheral blood. These receptors originate from a woman aged 25 to 45 who had recovered from COVID-19.

The chain carries TRBV7-9 and TRBJ1-3; D is uncertain. Trimming took off 1 base at V and 0 bases at J, with 4 bases between the two ends. Germline V gives CDR1 SEHNR, CDR2 FQNEAQ (reference sequence). The CDR3 is 14 residues long. The CDR3 DNA reads as TGTGCCAGCAGCTTAGTCAACTCTGGAAACACCATATATTTT. Translating gives CASSLVNSGNTIYF.

This chain uses TRBV19 with TRBJ1-6; maybe TRBD1 (5 bases). V gave up 7 bases and J gave up 10 bases, with 14 bases separating them. The CDR3 runs 13 residues. Germline loops: CDR1 LNHDA, CDR2 SQIVND (reference sequence). Written as DNA, the CDR3 is TGTGCCAGTAACCAGGGTCAGGAATCACCCCTCCACTTT. Translating it yields CASNQGQESPLHF.

DNA for the CDR3: TGCAGCGTTGTCGGAACAGGGTCGTGGACCGGGGAGCTGTTTTTT. Protein sequence: CSVVGTGSWTGELFF. V is TRBV29-1 and J is TRBJ2-2, with D maybe TRBD1 (6 bases). The CDR3 has 15 amino acids. Deletions cut 4 bases from V and 5 bases from J, with 17 bases between. From germline, CDR1 is SQVTM and CDR2 ANQGSEA.

The rearrangement links TRBV9 to TRBJ2-7; 12 positions agree with TRBD2. V was pared by 5 bases and J by 7 bases, with 10 bases of the junction left unmatched. The CDR3 contains 15 residues. Per germline, CDR1 SGDLS and CDR2 YYNGEE. The CDR3 region has the DNA TGTGCCAGCAGTAAACTAGCGGGAGGTCCGGAGGAGCAGTACTTC. Translation gives CASSKLAGGPEEQYF.

This clone has just a few counts. The V call is TRBV7-9, the J call TRBJ1-2; tentatively, D is TRBD1 (5 bases). The CDR3 runs 13 residues. V lost 4 bases and J lost 4, with 10 bases in between. Germline V gene sequence: CDR1 SEHNR, CDR2 FQNEAQ (reference sequence). CDR3 amino acids: CASSSGSAYGYTF. In DNA, the CDR3 is TGTGCCAGCAGCTCAGGGTCGGCCTATGGCTACACCTTC.

V usage is TRBV11-2 and J usage is TRBJ2-5; tentatively, D is TRBD1 (5 bases). V was pared by 5 bases and J by 2 bases, with 6 bases between. CDR1 SGHAT and CDR2 FQNNGV come from the germline V gene. The CDR3 runs 12 residues. CDR3 protein: CASSRQQETQYF. DNA of the CDR3: TGTGCCAGCAGCCGACAGCAAGAGACCCAGTACTTC.

The J gene is TRBJ1-3, the V gene TRBV5-1, with D maybe TRBD1 (5 bases). V dropped 4 bases and J dropped 8 bases, with 10 bases sitting between them. CDR3 length: 12 residues. Germline-derived CDR1 and CDR2 are SGHRS and YFSETQ. CDR3 loop: CASSQDTYTIYF. The CDR3 bases are TGCGCCAGCAGCCAGGACACCTACACCATATATTTT.

CDR3 sequence (DNA): TGTGCCAGCAGTTCCGGACTCATCTACAATGAGCAGTTCTTC. Translated, it gives CASSSGLIYNEQFF. This chain links TRBV27 with TRBJ2-1; D possibly corresponds to TRBD2 (5 bases). CDR3 length: 14 amino acids. Germline CDR1 and CDR2: MNHEY and SMNVEV (reference sequence). The ends were cut back, 4 bases at V and 3 bases at J, with 10 bases in the middle.

V and J are TRBV28 and TRBJ1-2; D gene uncertain. Trimming shortened V by 6 bases and J by 3 bases, and 14 bases separated the two germline ends. Germline V gene data show CDR1 as MDHEN and CDR2 as SYDVKM. The CDR3 loop spans 14 amino acids. The chain's CDR3 is CASRLPAQYYGYTF. The CDR3 DNA follows: TGTGCCAGCAGACTCCCGGCACAGTACTATGGCTACACCTTC.